This is a list of T cell receptor beta chains from one sample in a study of technical replicates of blood from a handful of donors. Repertoires were generated with immunoSEQ multiplex PCR, while TCRdb's copy carries only in-frame clones and drops some. The sample lists around 76,000 clones; less than 99% were seen once. Sequences were obtained from T cells isolated from PBMCs. The receptors were sampled from a human donor in good health. Both conserved end residues are part of each CDR3. The order of the fields is J gene, clone size, CDR3 length, D gene, V gene, CDR3 DNA, CDR3 protein. The D gene is left open where the match is weak. Clone size is given for some rows only: seen once, a few or many times, or a class if the clone is expanded.

j_call: TRBJ1-1
clone_size: .
cdr3_length: 15
d_call: TRBD1
v_call: TRBV9
cdr3_nt: TGTGCCAGCAGCGTAGTTCCCCAGGGGGCCACTGAAGCTTTCTTT
cdr3_aa: CASSVVPQGATEAFF

j_call: TRBJ2-1
clone_size: .
cdr3_length: 17
d_call: .
v_call: TRBV7-6
cdr3_nt: TGTGCCAGCAGCTCAGCAGTGGTAGGGGCCACCTACAATGAGCAGTTCTTC
cdr3_aa: CASSSAVVGATYNEQFF

j_call: TRBJ2-1
clone_size: .
cdr3_length: 17
d_call: TRBD2
v_call: TRBV11-2
cdr3_nt: TGTGCCAGCAGCCGGTTCTTAGCGGGAGTTTCTTATGGTGAGCAGTTCTTC
cdr3_aa: CASSRFLAGVSYGEQFF

j_call: TRBJ1-2
clone_size: .
cdr3_length: 15
d_call: .
v_call: TRBV4-1
cdr3_nt: TGCGCCAGCAGCCAAGAAGCGGGGAGTTCCTATGGCTACACCTTC
cdr3_aa: CASSQEAGSSYGYTF

j_call: TRBJ2-3
clone_size: .
cdr3_length: 16
d_call: TRBD2
v_call: TRBV27
cdr3_nt: TGTGCCAGCAGTTTAGAGCGGGAGCCGAGCACAGATACGCAGTATTTT
cdr3_aa: CASSLEREPSTDTQYF

j_call: TRBJ2-1
clone_size: .
cdr3_length: 13
d_call: TRBD2
v_call: TRBV11-3
cdr3_nt: TGTGCCAGCAGCTTAGGCGGGAGAGGCGAGCAGTTCTTC
cdr3_aa: CASSLGGRGEQFF

j_call: TRBJ2-7
clone_size: .
cdr3_length: 14
d_call: TRBD1
v_call: TRBV27
cdr3_nt: TGTGCCAGCAGTTGGACAGGACCCGTTTCCGAGCAGTACTTC
cdr3_aa: CASSWTGPVSEQYF

j_call: TRBJ2-7
clone_size: once
cdr3_length: 15
d_call: .
v_call: TRBV6-5
cdr3_nt: TGTGCCAGCAGCAAAGCCCTGAGGGTCTCCTACGAGCAGTACTTC
cdr3_aa: CASSKALRVSYEQYF

j_call: TRBJ1-2
clone_size: .
cdr3_length: 12
d_call: .
v_call: TRBV9
cdr3_nt: TGTGCCAGCAGCGTAGATCCAGGTGGCTACACCTTC
cdr3_aa: CASSVDPGGYTF

j_call: TRBJ1-5
clone_size: .
cdr3_length: 14
d_call: .
v_call: TRBV9
cdr3_nt: TGTGCCAGCAGCTCCTTGGCGGGCAATCAGCCCCAGCATTTT
cdr3_aa: CASSSLAGNQPQHF

j_call: TRBJ2-7
clone_size: .
cdr3_length: 13
d_call: TRBD2
v_call: TRBV7-2
cdr3_nt: TGTGCCAGCAGCTTGGGACTAGGGTACGAGCAGTACTTC
cdr3_aa: CASSLGLGYEQYF

j_call: TRBJ2-1
clone_size: once
cdr3_length: 16
d_call: TRBD2
v_call: TRBV7-2
cdr3_nt: TGTGCCAGCAGCCCAGGACTAGCGGTTTCCTACAATGAGCAGTTCTTC
cdr3_aa: CASSPGLAVSYNEQFF

j_call: TRBJ2-1
clone_size: .
cdr3_length: 14
d_call: .
v_call: TRBV14
cdr3_nt: TGTGCCAGCAGCCAAGAGTTTGGAGCGTTTGAGCAGTTCTTC
cdr3_aa: CASSQEFGAFEQFF

j_call: TRBJ1-5
clone_size: .
cdr3_length: 13
d_call: TRBD1
v_call: TRBV29-1
cdr3_nt: TGCAGCGTGCAGACAGGGATGGGACAGCCCCAGCATTTT
cdr3_aa: CSVQTGMGQPQHF

j_call: TRBJ1-2
clone_size: .
cdr3_length: 14
d_call: .
v_call: TRBV19
cdr3_nt: TGTGCCAGTAGTATTACAGCCTCAAACTATGGCTACACCTTC
cdr3_aa: CASSITASNYGYTF

j_call: TRBJ2-3
clone_size: .
cdr3_length: 15
d_call: .
v_call: TRBV7-2
cdr3_nt: TGTGCCAGCAGCTTACCTAGCCACCCCCCGGATACGCAGTATTTT
cdr3_aa: CASSLPSHPPDTQYF

j_call: TRBJ1-5
clone_size: .
cdr3_length: 14
d_call: .
v_call: TRBV19
cdr3_nt: TGTGCCAGTACCCAGGGGCGGGGGCATCAGCCCCAGCATTTT
cdr3_aa: CASTQGRGHQPQHF

j_call: TRBJ2-1
clone_size: .
cdr3_length: 15
d_call: .
v_call: TRBV12-1
cdr3_nt: TGTGCCAGCAGCTTTTCGTGGGAGTGCTACAATGAGCAGTTCTTC
cdr3_aa: CASSFSWECYNEQFF

j_call: TRBJ1-1
clone_size: .
cdr3_length: 15
d_call: TRBD1
v_call: TRBV5-1
cdr3_nt: TGCGCCAGCAGCTCGGACAGGGGATCGGGGACTGAAGCTTTCTTT
cdr3_aa: CASSSDRGSGTEAFF

j_call: TRBJ2-2
clone_size: .
cdr3_length: 15
d_call: TRBD2
v_call: TRBV6-6
cdr3_nt: TGTGCCAGCAGTATAGCGGGGGGGAACACCGGGGAGCTGTTTTTT
cdr3_aa: CASSIAGGNTGELFF

j_call: TRBJ2-7
clone_size: .
cdr3_length: 13
d_call: .
v_call: TRBV7-8
cdr3_nt: TGTGCCAGCAGCTTAGCAGGGGTCTACGAGCAGTACTTC
cdr3_aa: CASSLAGVYEQYF

j_call: TRBJ1-2
clone_size: .
cdr3_length: 15
d_call: .
v_call: TRBV5-1
cdr3_nt: TGCGCCAGCAGTGATACCCGGGAAGCTAACTATGGCTACACCTTC
cdr3_aa: CASSDTREANYGYTF

j_call: TRBJ2-7
clone_size: .
cdr3_length: 14
d_call: .
v_call: TRBV11-2
cdr3_nt: TGTGCCAGCAGCTTACCCACCAGGGTCCACGAGCAGTACTTC
cdr3_aa: CASSLPTRVHEQYF

j_call: TRBJ2-2
clone_size: .
cdr3_length: 20
d_call: .
v_call: TRBV2
cdr3_nt: TGTGCCAGCAGTGTCGCGGTCACGACCAAAGGGGAATCGAACACCGGGGAGCTGTTTTTT
cdr3_aa: CASSVAVTTKGESNTGELFF

j_call: TRBJ2-1
clone_size: .
cdr3_length: 16
d_call: TRBD2
v_call: TRBV15
cdr3_nt: TGTGCCACCAGCAGAAGCGGGACTTACTCCTACAATGAGCAGTTCTTC
cdr3_aa: CATSRSGTYSYNEQFF

j_call: TRBJ2-7
clone_size: .
cdr3_length: 13
d_call: TRBD1
v_call: TRBV6-1
cdr3_nt: TGTGCCAGCAGTGATCAGGGGGCCCACGAGCAGTACTTC
cdr3_aa: CASSDQGAHEQYF

j_call: TRBJ2-7
clone_size: once
cdr3_length: 14
d_call: TRBD2
v_call: TRBV6-5
cdr3_nt: TGTGCCAGCAGTTACTGGCGGGAGGGTTCCGAGCAGTACTTC
cdr3_aa: CASSYWREGSEQYF

j_call: TRBJ2-2
clone_size: .
cdr3_length: 18
d_call: TRBD2
v_call: TRBV27
cdr3_nt: TGTGCCAGCAGTTTAGGACTAGCGGGAGGCCCCCTAGGCGGGGAGCTGTTTTTT
cdr3_aa: CASSLGLAGGPLGGELFF

j_call: TRBJ2-7
clone_size: .
cdr3_length: 15
d_call: TRBD1
v_call: TRBV6-5
cdr3_nt: TGTGCCAGCAGTTCCCCCCGGGACAGCTATCACGAGCAGTACTTC
cdr3_aa: CASSSPRDSYHEQYF

j_call: TRBJ1-1
clone_size: once
cdr3_length: 15
d_call: TRBD1
v_call: TRBV10-3
cdr3_nt: TGTGCCATCAGTGCCGATATGGGACAGGGGGCTGAAGCTTTCTTT
cdr3_aa: CAISADMGQGAEAFF

j_call: TRBJ2-2
clone_size: once
cdr3_length: 15
d_call: TRBD2
v_call: TRBV28
cdr3_nt: TGTGCCAGCATAGAAGCGGGAGGGAACACCGGGGAGCTGTTTTTT
cdr3_aa: CASIEAGGNTGELFF

j_call: TRBJ2-1
clone_size: .
cdr3_length: 15
d_call: TRBD1
v_call: TRBV5-1
cdr3_nt: TGCGCCAGCAGTCACAGGGGCTCATCCTACAATGAGCAGTTCTTC
cdr3_aa: CASSHRGSSYNEQFF

j_call: TRBJ2-2
clone_size: .
cdr3_length: 13
d_call: .
v_call: TRBV6-4
cdr3_nt: TGTGCCAGCAGTGCCTCTAGCTCCGGGGAGCTGTTTTTT
cdr3_aa: CASSASSSGELFF

j_call: TRBJ2-1
clone_size: once
cdr3_length: 13
d_call: TRBD2
v_call: TRBV18
cdr3_nt: TGTGCCAGCGTAGGGACTAGCGACAATGAGCAGTTCTTC
cdr3_aa: CASVGTSDNEQFF

j_call: TRBJ2-5
clone_size: .
cdr3_length: 16
d_call: .
v_call: TRBV14
cdr3_nt: TGTGCCAGCAGCCAAGAAGTCGGTTATCTCCAAGAGACCCAGTACTTC
cdr3_aa: CASSQEVGYLQETQYF

j_call: TRBJ1-1
clone_size: .
cdr3_length: 12
d_call: .
v_call: TRBV28
cdr3_nt: TGTGCCAGCAGCAATACAGTCACTGAAGCTTTCTTT
cdr3_aa: CASSNTVTEAFF

j_call: TRBJ2-1
clone_size: .
cdr3_length: 14
d_call: TRBD2
v_call: TRBV27
cdr3_nt: TGTGCCAGCTCTTGGGGGGGAAAATACAATGAGCAGTTCTTC
cdr3_aa: CASSWGGKYNEQFF

j_call: TRBJ2-7
clone_size: .
cdr3_length: 16
d_call: TRBD2
v_call: TRBV9
cdr3_nt: TGTGCCAGCAGCTCCACTTTCGGGGGGAGCTCCTACGAGCAGTACTTC
cdr3_aa: CASSSTFGGSSYEQYF

j_call: TRBJ1-5
clone_size: .
cdr3_length: 16
d_call: .
v_call: TRBV19
cdr3_nt: TGTGCCAGTAGTATGGAGGGGGGGATCCCAGTTCAGCCCCAGCATTTT
cdr3_aa: CASSMEGGIPVQPQHF

j_call: TRBJ2-7
clone_size: .
cdr3_length: 14
d_call: TRBD2
v_call: TRBV7-3
cdr3_nt: TGTGCCAGCAGCCTACTAGCGGGAGGCAACGAGCAGTACTTC
cdr3_aa: CASSLLAGGNEQYF

j_call: TRBJ1-4
clone_size: .
cdr3_length: 14
d_call: .
v_call: TRBV11-3
cdr3_nt: TGTGCCAGCAGCTTAGGGGGAGTTAATGAAAAACTGTTTTTT
cdr3_aa: CASSLGGVNEKLFF

j_call: TRBJ2-7
clone_size: .
cdr3_length: 13
d_call: .
v_call: TRBV29-1
cdr3_nt: TGCAGCGTTAGAAAGGGGGAAACCTACGAGCAGTACTTC
cdr3_aa: CSVRKGETYEQYF

j_call: TRBJ1-5
clone_size: .
cdr3_length: 15
d_call: TRBD1
v_call: TRBV15
cdr3_nt: TGTGCCACCAGCAGGGACAGGGGGCTCCATCAGCCCCAGCATTTT
cdr3_aa: CATSRDRGLHQPQHF

j_call: TRBJ1-5
clone_size: .
cdr3_length: 14
d_call: .
v_call: TRBV5-4
cdr3_nt: TGTGCCAGCAGCTTGACAGGGAGCAATCAGCCCCAGCATTTT
cdr3_aa: CASSLTGSNQPQHF

j_call: TRBJ2-1
clone_size: .
cdr3_length: 16
d_call: TRBD2
v_call: TRBV10-3
cdr3_nt: TGTGCCATCAGTACGCAGCGGGAGGGTCACTACAATGAGCAGTTCTTC
cdr3_aa: CAISTQREGHYNEQFF